A selection of T cell receptor beta chains follows, all from one sample in a study of CD8 T cells in Susac syndrome. TCRdb reprocessed the immunoSEQ multiplex PCR reads with MiXCR, giving one entry per CDR3 protein. The profile shows about 100,000 distinct CDR3 sequences, about 95% of them singletons. Sequenced material: CD8+ T cells from PBMCs. The receptors stem from a human donor with Susac syndrome. Both conserved end residues are part of each CDR3. The D gene is left open where the match is weak. Only some rows state a clone size, as once, few, many or a class for expanded clones.

.,.,TRBV5-6,TRBJ2-5,TGTGCCACCGTGGACGTTATAGAGACCCAGTACTTC,CATVDVIETQYF
.,.,TRBV15,TRBJ2-3,TGTGCCACCAGCAGAATAGCGACAGGTGGCACAGATACGCAGTATTTT,CATSRIATGGTDTQYF
few,.,TRBV18,TRBJ2-3,TGTGCCAGCTCACCCGGACTCACAGATACGCAGTATTTT,CASSPGLTDTQYF
once,.,TRBV4-2,TRBJ2-5,TGTGCCAGCAGCCAAGAACGCGGGCGCCAAGAGACCCAGTACTTC,CASSQERGRQETQYF
few,.,TRBV11-2,TRBJ2-1,TGTGCCAGCAGCTCACGTCAGGGGGGGATGATCGGTGAGCAGTTCTTC,CASSSRQGGMIGEQFF
once,TRBD1,TRBV29-1,TRBJ2-7,TGCAGCGCCTTCGGAGGACAGGACAACTCCTACGAGCAGTACTTC,CSAFGGQDNSYEQYF
.,TRBD2,TRBV19,TRBJ2-3,TGTGCCAGCTCCAGACTAGCGGGAGGTCGGGCAGATACGCAGTATTTT,CASSRLAGGRADTQYF
.,.,TRBV25-1,TRBJ2-3,TGTGCCAGCAGTAGCGGCGGAGGCACAGATACGCAGTATTTT,CASSSGGGTDTQYF
.,.,TRBV15,TRBJ2-2,TGTGCCACCAGCAAGGATGTCCTGAACACCGGGGAGCTGTTTTTT,CATSKDVLNTGELFF
once,TRBD2,TRBV9,TRBJ2-2,TGTGCCAGCAGCGCCCGGGGGGTCGGGGAGCTGTTTTTT,CASSARGVGELFF
.,.,TRBV5-4,TRBJ1-1,TGTGCCAGCAGCCCCGACGAGAACACTGAAGCTTTCTTT,CASSPDENTEAFF
once,.,TRBV28,TRBJ2-2,TGTGCCAGCAGTTTACGTACGAACACCGGGGAGCTGTTTTTT,CASSLRTNTGELFF
.,.,TRBV29-1,TRBJ1-3,TGCAGCGTTGCCCCGGGTGGCCTCTCTGGAAACACCATATATTTT,CSVAPGGLSGNTIYF
.,TRBD2,TRBV29-1,TRBJ2-1,TGCAGCGTGGGCTGGGAGGGCATCAATGAGCAGTTCTTC,CSVGWEGINEQFF
.,TRBD1,TRBV10-3,TRBJ2-7,TGTGCCATCAGCACCTCCCCAGGGACAGATCAGAACGAGCAGTACTTC,CAISTSPGTDQNEQYF
once,.,TRBV7-2,TRBJ2-3,TGTGCCAGCAGCTTAGACTCCCCTGGGCTGGGTACGCAGTATTTT,CASSLDSPGLGTQYF
.,.,TRBV6-5,TRBJ1-1,TGTGCCAGCAGCATCACCAGACCGGTCTACACTGAAGCTTTCTTT,CASSITRPVYTEAFF
.,.,TRBV6-5,TRBJ2-3,TGTGCCAGCAGTAACCGGGACAGCACAGATACGCAGTATTTT,CASSNRDSTDTQYF
.,TRBD2,TRBV9,TRBJ2-1,TGTGCCAGCAGCCCTAGCGGCCGTGACAATGAGCAGTTCTTC,CASSPSGRDNEQFF
.,.,TRBV28,TRBJ2-1,TGTGCCAGCAGCCTTCCCAACAATGAGCAGTTCTTC,CASSLPNNEQFF
.,.,TRBV25-1,TRBJ2-5,TGTGCCAGCGGACTATCAGGGCGGGAGACCCAGTACTTC,CASGLSGRETQYF
.,TRBD2,TRBV6-4,TRBJ2-1,TGTGCCAGCAGTCCGGGACTAGAAGGGGGTGAGCAGTTCTTC,CASSPGLEGGEQFF
.,.,TRBV29-1,TRBJ2-1,TGCAGCGTTGAAGATCCTCAAGTGGGGTACAATGAGCAGTTCTTC,CSVEDPQVGYNEQFF